This is a list of T cell receptor beta chains from one sample in a study of blood T cell repertoires in COVID-19. The data were produced by immunoSEQ multiplex PCR, yet TCRdb's version contains in-frame clones alone and is incomplete. The repertoire holds about 140,000 clones, with 84% as singletons. The material sequenced was peripheral blood. The receptors originated from a man aged 25-40 years with COVID-19, enrolled during active disease. CDR3s include the opening cysteine and the closing phenylalanine or tryptophan. The D gene is left open where the match is weak. Clone size is stated in some rows and not others, as once, few, many or a class when expanded.

>TRBJ1-2|-|TRBV3-1/TRBV3-2|-
TGTGCCAGCAGCCAAGCCTCATCGGGCCGGGGTAGGTATGGCTACACCTTC
CASSQASSGRGRYGYTF
>TRBJ2-1|-|TRBV7-9|TRBD2
TGTGCCAGCAGCGGTGGACTAGCGGGTCCCAATGAGCAGTTCTTC
CASSGGLAGPNEQFF
>TRBJ2-1|few|TRBV28|-
TGTGCCAGCAGTCCCCGGGAGACCTACAATGAGCAGTTCTTC
CASSPRETYNEQFF
>TRBJ2-7|-|TRBV28|TRBD2
TGTGCCAGCAGGCTTGGGGGGGTTCAGTATAGGGAGCAGTACTTC
CASRLGGVQYREQYF
>TRBJ2-5|once|TRBV6-5|TRBD2
TGTGCCAGCACTAGCGGGACGGAGACCCAGTACTTC
CASTSGTETQYF
>TRBJ2-7|-|TRBV15|TRBD1
TGTGCCACCAGCCCGACAGGGACGCACGAGCAGTACTTC
CATSPTGTHEQYF
>TRBJ1-1|-|TRBV30|-
TGTGCCTGGAGTTCCTTCGAGGCGATGAACACTGAAGCTTTCTTT
CAWSSFEAMNTEAFF
>TRBJ2-2|-|TRBV10-1|-
TGCGCCAGCAGTAGCAGTGGGGCAGGGGACACCGGGGAGCTGTTTTTT
CASSSSGAGDTGELFF
>TRBJ1-4|-|TRBV2|-
TGTGCCAGCAAGGAACAGGGCAATGCTAATGAAAAACTGTTTTTT
CASKEQGNANEKLFF
>TRBJ1-5|-|TRBV19|-
TGTGCCAGTAGCAGGGGAACCAATCAGCCCCAGCATTTT
CASSRGTNQPQHF
>TRBJ2-7|-|TRBV6-5|-
TGTGCCAGCGGGTTGAGGAGCTCTGCTGGTCTCGAGCAGTACTTC
CASGLRSSAGLEQYF
>TRBJ1-2|once|TRBV19|-
TGTGCCAGTAGTATACAGGTTAACTATGGCTACACCTTC
CASSIQVNYGYTF
>TRBJ2-1|-|TRBV4-2|-
TGTGCCAGCAGCCAAGATACGGGGGAGCCCTACAATGAGCAGTTCTTC
CASSQDTGEPYNEQFF
>TRBJ2-7|-|TRBV5-1|TRBD2
TGCGCCAGCAGCTCGAGACTAGCATCTTACGAGCAGTACTTC
CASSSRLASYEQYF
>TRBJ2-1|-|TRBV2|-
TGTGCCACCGCCCAGGACATGGGTCCAGATGAGCAGTTCTTC
CATAQDMGPDEQFF
>TRBJ2-3|-|TRBV6-5|-
TGTGCCAGCAGCCAGTACACAGATACGCAGTATTTT
CASSQYTDTQYF
>TRBJ1-4|-|TRBV7-8|-
TGTGCCAGCAGCCCACTAGGGCGGGGGCGCGGTGAAAAACTGTTTTTT
CASSPLGRGRGEKLFF
>TRBJ1-1|-|TRBV5-1|TRBD1
TGCGCCAGCAGCACGGGACAGGGTGGTTCCACTGAAGCTTTCTTT
CASSTGQGGSTEAFF
>TRBJ1-6|-|TRBV30|-
TGTGCCTGGAGTACAGGGCATAATTCACCCCTCCACTTT
CAWSTGHNSPLHF
>TRBJ2-7|-|TRBV11-2|TRBD2
TGTGCCAGCAGCTTCGAGGGGAGGGCCGACTACGAGCAGTACTTC
CASSFEGRADYEQYF
>TRBJ1-6|-|TRBV6-6|TRBD1
TGTGCCAGCAGGGACAGGGAAAGCTCCTATAATTCACCCCTCCACTTT
CASRDRESSYNSPLHF
>TRBJ2-4|-|TRBV28|-
TGTGCCAGCAGTGAAGCGGGTTACATTCAGTACTTC
CASSEAGYIQYF
>TRBJ1-3|-|TRBV19|-
TGTGCCAGTAGCCTATTTTCCGGAAACACCATATATTTT
CASSLFSGNTIYF
>TRBJ2-7|-|TRBV2|-
TGTGCCAGCAGCCCCAGAGCGGGTACGCACGAGCAGTACTTC
CASSPRAGTHEQYF
>TRBJ1-1|-|TRBV9|-
TGTGCCAGCAGCGCTGGACACCAATGGACTGAAGCTTTCTTT
CASSAGHQWTEAFF
>TRBJ1-4|-|TRBV18|-
TGTGCCAGCTCACTTTCCGCAACTAATGAAAAACTGTTTTTT
CASSLSATNEKLFF
>TRBJ2-7|-|TRBV4-2|-
TGTGCCAGCAGCCAAGAAGGGGCTAAGGAGCAGTACTTC
CASSQEGAKEQYF
>TRBJ2-3|-|TRBV11-2|TRBD2
TGTGCCAGCAGCCCGCCGGGACTAGCGCACACAGATACGCAGTATTTT
CASSPPGLAHTDTQYF
>TRBJ2-5|-|TRBV28|TRBD2
TGTGCCAGCAGTTTTGGCGGGAGAGAGACCCAGTACTTC
CASSFGGRETQYF
>TRBJ1-1|-|TRBV7-2|TRBD1
TGTGCCAGCAGCCGTCAGACAGGGACCCTCCCTGAAGCTTTCTTT
CASSRQTGTLPEAFF
>TRBJ2-3|once|TRBV6-4|-
TGTGCCAGCAGCCCCACCGACTTCTCGATCACAGATACGCAGTATTTT
CASSPTDFSITDTQYF
>TRBJ2-5|-|TRBV7-9|-
TGTGCCAGCAGCCCCCCCGGCAGGGGAGGGGAGACCCAGTACTTC
CASSPPGRGGETQYF
>TRBJ2-1|-|TRBV2|-
TGTGCCAGCAGCGGTCTCAACAATGAGCAGTTCTTC
CASSGLNNEQFF
>TRBJ1-2|many|TRBV6-4|-
TGTGCCAGCAGTCCTGACTCGGGATATGGCTACACCTTC
CASSPDSGYGYTF
>TRBJ1-2|-|TRBV28|-
TGTGCCAGCAGTTTATATGAGGGAAACTATGGCTACACCTTC
CASSLYEGNYGYTF
>TRBJ2-2|-|TRBV13|-
TGTGCCAGCAGCCCAGAAAGCACCGGGGAGCTGTTTTTT
CASSPESTGELFF
>TRBJ1-4|-|TRBV7-8|-
TGTGCCAGCAGCTTGGGAGGACCCAATGAAAAACTGTTTTTT
CASSLGGPNEKLFF
>TRBJ2-1|few|TRBV18|TRBD2
TGTGCCAGCTCACCCACAGAACTAGCGGGAGGGCCAAGGTCTCAGTTCTTC
CASSPTELAGGPRSQFF
>TRBJ2-7|-|TRBV6-5|TRBD2
TGTGCCAGCAGTTCTCGGCTAGCGGGATACGAGCAGTACTTC
CASSSRLAGYEQYF
>TRBJ2-5|-|TRBV4-2|-
TGTGCCAGCAGCCAAGAAACGGCGGGGGAGACCCAGTACTTC
CASSQETAGETQYF
>TRBJ2-7|-|TRBV15|TRBD2
TGTGCCACCAGCAGAGAGGGGGGGATCGCCTACGAGCAGTACTTC
CATSREGGIAYEQYF
>TRBJ2-2|-|TRBV9|-
TGTGCCAGCAGCCCCCTCGTATTAACCGGGGAGCTGTTTTTT
CASSPLVLTGELFF
>TRBJ2-2|-|TRBV19|-
TGTGCCAGTACTGTCTGGGGCAAAACCGGGGAGCTGTTTTTT
CASTVWGKTGELFF
>TRBJ2-3|-|TRBV15|TRBD2
TGTGCCACCAGCACGATATTAGTAACTAGCGGGAGCACAGATACGCAGTATTTT
CATSTILVTSGSTDTQYF
>TRBJ2-1|-|TRBV4-1|TRBD1
TGCGCCAGCAGCCAAGATCGGCGGGGACAGGGGTTGAATGAGCAGTTCTTC
CASSQDRRGQGLNEQFF
>TRBJ1-4|-|TRBV28|-
TGTGCCAGCAGTTTCACGGGTGACGTTAATGAAAAACTGTTTTTT
CASSFTGDVNEKLFF
>TRBJ1-1|-|TRBV19|-
TGTGCCAGTAGTCCTTTGGCAGGGAACACTGAAGCTTTCTTT
CASSPLAGNTEAFF
>TRBJ1-6|-|TRBV27|TRBD1
TGTGCCAGCAGGGGGGACAGACTCCATAATTCACCCCTCCACTTT
CASRGDRLHNSPLHF
>TRBJ1-5|-|TRBV28|-
TGTGCCAGCAGATCGCAGGAGCCCCAGCATTTT
CASRSQEPQHF
>TRBJ1-2|once|TRBV6-5|-
TGTGCCAGCAGTTGGAGTTCTTATGGCTACACCTTC
CASSWSSYGYTF
>TRBJ1-5|-|TRBV5-6|-
TGTGCCAGCAGCTCCCGAGTCGATCAGCCCCAGCATTTT
CASSSRVDQPQHF
>TRBJ2-7|-|TRBV21-1|-
TGTGCCAGCAGCAAAAGAGCCTACGAGCAGTACTTC
CASSKRAYEQYF
>TRBJ1-2|few|TRBV27|-
TGTGCCAGCAGTCCATTCGCCGGCTATGGCTACACCTTC
CASSPFAGYGYTF
>TRBJ2-1|many|TRBV10-3|TRBD2
TGTGCCATTGGGACTAGCGGAGCTAATGAGCAGTTCTTC
CAIGTSGANEQFF